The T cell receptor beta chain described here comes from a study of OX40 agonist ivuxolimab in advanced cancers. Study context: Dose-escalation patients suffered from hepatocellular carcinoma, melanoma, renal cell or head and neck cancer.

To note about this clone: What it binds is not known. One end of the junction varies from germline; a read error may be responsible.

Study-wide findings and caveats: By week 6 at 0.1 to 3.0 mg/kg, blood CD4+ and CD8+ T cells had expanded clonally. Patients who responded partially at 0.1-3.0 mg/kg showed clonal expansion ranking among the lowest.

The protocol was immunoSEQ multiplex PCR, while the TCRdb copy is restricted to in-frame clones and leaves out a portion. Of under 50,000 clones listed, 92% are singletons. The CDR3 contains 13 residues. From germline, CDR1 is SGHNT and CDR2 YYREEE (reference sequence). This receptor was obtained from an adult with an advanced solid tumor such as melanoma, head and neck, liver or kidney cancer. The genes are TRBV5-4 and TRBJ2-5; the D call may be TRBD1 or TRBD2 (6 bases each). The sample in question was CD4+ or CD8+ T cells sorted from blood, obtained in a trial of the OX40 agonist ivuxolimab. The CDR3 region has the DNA TGTGCCAGCGCAGTATGGTCGGGGGCCCAACCGCACTTC. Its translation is CASAVWSGAQPHF.